Each of the 21 T cell receptor beta chains below was sequenced from the same sample in a study of T-cell memory formation after mild COVID-19. A single record per CDR3 protein comes from TCRdb applying MiXCR to the 5' RACE reads. The data hold about 340,000 distinct CDR3 sequences, with over 20% observed a single time. Sequencing was performed on PBMCs or a T cell subset sorted from them (not recorded which). These receptors came from an adult woman who had mild COVID-19 (a few samples of this study predate the infection). Cell type and time point are not known.

This clonotype was seen a handful of times. The chain is built from TRBV12-3 or TRBV12-4 and TRBJ1-2; D not resolved. Trimming removed 5 bases from V and 7 bases from J, with 14 bases in between. The CDR3 sequence is 13 residues long. CDR3 DNA sequence: TGTGCCAGCAGTCCAACAGCGAGCGGTGGCTACACCTTC. Translation: CASSPTASGGYTF.

The chain couples TRBV2 to TRBJ1-5; 9 bases are shared with TRBD1. V was clipped by 6 bases and J by 7 bases; unmatched bases: 10. The germline CDR1 and CDR2 sequences are SNHLY and FYNNEI. The CDR3 is made up of 15 amino acids. The CDR3 spells CASRAIQGAGQPQHF. In nucleotides, the CDR3 is TGTGCCAGCAGAGCTATACAGGGGGCGGGGCAGCCCCAGCATTTT.

This clonotype was observed a handful of times. This chain connects TRBV7-9 to TRBJ1-1; 8 bases map to TRBD1. CDR3 size: 15 residues. V lost 5 bases, J lost 0 bases, and 5 bases stayed unmatched. CDR1 is SEHNR, CDR2 FQNEAQ, per germline (reference sequence). The chain's CDR3 is CASSQRTGMNTEAFF. CDR3 coding DNA: TGTGCCAGCAGCCAACGGACAGGGATGAACACTGAAGCTTTCTTT.

The chain recombines TRBV20-1 with TRBJ1-3, with no clear D. The CDR3 contains 14 residues. The V end lost 0 bases, the J end lost 6 bases, and 12 bases lay between the germline ends. Germline-derived CDR1 and CDR2 are DFQATT and SNEGSKA (reference sequence). CDR3 DNA: TGCAGTGCTAGAGATCGGCAGATTCAAAACACCATATATTTT. It codes for CSARDRQIQNTIYF.

This chain joins TRBV15 and TRBJ2-1; the D is unclear. V lost 0 bases and J lost 5, with 5 bases in between. This CDR3 has 13 amino acids. The germline gives CDR1 LNHNV, CDR2 YYDKDF (reference sequence). The CDR3 DNA follows: TGTGCCACCAGCAGAGATGGAGACAATGAGCAGTTCTTC. Translated, it gives CATSRDGDNEQFF. Drawing the rest from reference TRBV15 and TRBJ2-1, the complete variable domain is DAMVIQNPRYQVTQFGKPVTLSCSQTLNHNVMYWYQQKSSQAPKLLFHYYDKDFNNEADTPDNFQSRRPNTSFCFLDIRSPGLGDTAMYLCATSRDGDNEQFFGPGTRLTVL.

This clonotype has more than one count but fewer than ten. This rearrangement joins TRBV12-3 or TRBV12-4 to TRBJ2-5; D is ambiguous. V was shortened by 3 bases and J by 4 bases, with 6 bases between the two germline ends. The CDR3 covers 12 residues. This CDR3 is CASSLFRETQYF. The CDR3 coding sequence is TGTGCCAGCAGTTTGTTCCGAGAGACCCAGTACTTC.

The chain links TRBV20-1 to TRBJ2-1; D uncertain. This CDR3 is built from 12 residues. CDR1 is DFQATT, CDR2 SNEGSKA, per germline (reference sequence). Trimming cost V 5 bases and J 10 bases, with 15 bases left between them. Here the CDR3 reads CSAPRRSREQFF. As DNA, the CDR3 is TGCAGTGCTCCCCGTCGTAGTCGGGAGCAGTTCTTC.

The V call is TRBV9, the J call TRBJ2-7; weak D call: TRBD2 (5 bases). Trimming took off 0 bases at V and 7 bases at J, with 11 bases between the two ends. The CDR3 covers 13 residues. The V gene's germline CDR1 is SGDLS and CDR2 YYNGEE. The CDR3 DNA follows: TGTGCCAGCAGCGTAGACGGATCGGGGGAGCAGTACTTC. This sequence encodes CASSVDGSGEQYF.

In its sample, this clonotype was seen many times. The V call is TRBV5-1, the J call TRBJ2-1; D possibly matches TRBD1 or TRBD2 (6 bases each). The CDR3 is made up of 16 amino acids. Trimming stripped 4 bases from V and 4 bases from J, with 18 bases between. Germline loops: CDR1 SGHRS, CDR2 YFSETQ. The chain's CDR3 is CASSPGVGAEYNEQFF. CDR3 nucleotides: TGCGCCAGCAGCCCGGGGGTGGGGGCCGAATACAATGAGCAGTTCTTC.

The chain couples TRBV24-1 to TRBJ2-1; 10 bases fit TRBD1. Trimming removed 4 bases from V and 10 bases from J; junction bases left unmatched: 6. In germline, CDR1 is KGHDR, CDR2 SFDVKD. This CDR3 region has 14 residues. The CDR3 reads CATSDQGQGNEQFF. The CDR3 DNA reads TGTGCCACCAGTGACCAGGGACAGGGGAACGAGCAGTTCTTC.

The sample holds many counts of this clonotype. J is TRBJ2-1 and V is TRBV6-6; TRBD2 matches 14 bases. The CDR3 extends over 17 amino acids. Trimming took 0 bases from V and 4 from J; bases not matched to a gene: 2. Germline CDR1 and CDR2: MNHNY and SVGAGI (reference sequence). DNA of the CDR3: TGTGCCAGCAGTTACTCGGGACTAGCGGGAGTGTACAATGAGCAGTTCTTC. Amino acid sequence: CASSYSGLAGVYNEQFF.

The chain carries TRBV20-1 and TRBJ1-1; D remains ambiguous. The germline V gene encodes CDR1 DFQATT and CDR2 SNEGSKA (reference sequence). This CDR3 is 11 amino acids long. V lost 2 bases to trimming and J lost 7 bases, with 8 bases between them. This chain's CDR3 is CSARLAFEAFF. DNA for the CDR3: TGCAGTGCTAGATTGGCCTTTGAAGCTTTCTTT.

This clonotype appeared a few times. V is TRBV19 and J is TRBJ1-1; the D is unclear. V lost 4 bases to trimming and J lost 6 bases, with 12 bases between them. The CDR3 length is 13 residues. CDR1 and CDR2 (germline): LNHDA, SQIVND (reference sequence). This CDR3 reads CASSKNGIAEAFF. The CDR3 DNA sequence: TGTGCCAGTAGTAAGAACGGGATAGCTGAAGCTTTCTTT. Combining the CDR3 with reference TRBV19 and TRBJ1-1 gives the whole variable domain DGGITQSPKYLFRKEGQNVTLSCEQNLNHDAMYWYRQDPGQGLRLIYYSQIVNDFQKGDIAEGYSVSREKKESFPLTVTSAQKNPTAFYLCASSKNGIAEAFFGQGTRLTVV.

The V gene is TRBV29-1, the J gene TRBJ2-1; 7 nucleotides agree with TRBD2. Germline CDR1 and CDR2: SQVTM and ANQGSEA. J gave up 0 bases and V 7 bases, and 3 bases lay outside the gene matches. The CDR3 spans 13 residues. The DNA for the CDR3 is TGCAGCGGGCAGCGGGGCTCCTACAATGAGCAGTTCTTC. This codes for CSGQRGSYNEQFF.

The chain couples TRBV11-2 to TRBJ1-1; D possibly corresponds to TRBD1 (5 bases). Trimming removed 1 base from V and 0 bases from J, with 21 bases in between. CDR1 and CDR2 (germline): SGHAT, FQNNGV. This CDR3 has 19 amino acids. CDR3 bases: TGTGCCAGCAGCTTAGGTCGCGCCAGGACAAAGGGGTTGAACACTGAAGCTTTCTTT. Translated: CASSLGRARTKGLNTEAFF. The full variable domain, with the rest looked up from reference TRBV11-2 and TRBJ1-1, is EAGVAQSPRYKIIEKRQSVAFWCNPISGHATLYWYQQILGQGPKLLIQFQNNGVVDDSQLPKDRFSAERLKGVDSTLKIQPAKLEDSAVYLCASSLGRARTKGLNTEAFFGQGTRLTVV.

V is TRBV9 and J is TRBJ2-7; D remains ambiguous. The CDR3 totals 14 residues. The germline V gene encodes CDR1 SGDLS and CDR2 YYNGEE. Trimming took off 2 bases at V and 2 bases at J, with 11 bases between the two ends. The CDR3 DNA follows: TGTGCCAGCAGCGTGGACCATGGACCCTACGAGCAGTACTTC. It specifies CASSVDHGPYEQYF.

The chain carries TRBV9 and TRBJ1-1, with D perhaps matching TRBD1 (5 bases). V lost 0 bases and J 4 bases, leaving 19 bases between the germline ends. Germline V CDR1 and CDR2: SGDLS, YYNGEE. CDR3 length: 17 amino acids. CDR3 nucleotides: TGTGCCAGCAGCGTAGATGCCTTGGTCCAGGGAGGCACTGAAGCTTTCTTT. Protein product: CASSVDALVQGGTEAFF. Full variable domain (remainder filled in from reference TRBV9 and TRBJ1-1): DSGVTQTPKHLITATGQRVTLRCSPRSGDLSVYWYQQSLDQGLQFLIQYYNGEERAKGNILERFSAQQFPDLHSELNLSSLELGDSALYFCASSVDALVQGGTEAFFGQGTRLTVV.

This clonotype was seen only a few times. J is TRBJ2-7 and V is TRBV12-3 or TRBV12-4; TRBD1 or TRBD2 may be the D gene (6 bases each). V was clipped by 5 bases and J by 3 bases, with 11 bases between them. The CDR3 loop spans 13 amino acids. The CDR3 nucleotides are TGTGCCAGCAGTGCGGGACACCACTACGAGCAGTACTTC. As protein: CASSAGHHYEQYF.

The gene calls are TRBV3-1 and TRBJ2-2, with TRBD2 matching over 11 bases. The ends lost 4 bases at V and 4 bases at J; junction bases unmatched: 11. CDR3 length equals 18 residues. Germline CDR1 LGHDT, CDR2 YNNKEL (reference sequence). CDR3 coding DNA: TGTGCCAGCAGCCCCCTTCTAGCACTAGCGGGAGTCACCGGGGAGCTGTTTTTT. This codes for CASSPLLALAGVTGELFF. The full variable domain, in which reference TRBV3-1 and TRBJ2-2 provide the parts outside the CDR3, is DTAVSQTPKYLVTQMGNDKSIKCEQNLGHDTMYWYKQDSKKFLKIMFSYNNKELIINETVPNRFSPKSPDKAHLNLHINSLELGDSAVYFCASSPLLALAGVTGELFFGEGSRLTVL.

This clonotype was found many times. J is TRBJ2-1 and V is TRBV13, with D perhaps matching TRBD2 (5 bases). CDR3 size: 20 residues. CDR1 PRHDT and CDR2 FYEKMQ come from the germline V gene (reference sequence). V was cut by 5 bases and J by 0 bases, with 26 bases left in between. CDR3 loop: CASSRTGITFSESSYNEQFF. The DNA of the CDR3 is TGTGCCAGCAGCCGTACCGGGATTACATTTTCGGAGAGCTCCTACAATGAGCAGTTCTTC.

The chain recombines TRBV5-1 with TRBJ1-1, with D possibly being TRBD1 (6 bases). Germline loops: CDR1 SGHRS, CDR2 YFSETQ. CDR3 length: 12 residues. Trimming stripped 5 bases from V and 4 bases from J, with 9 bases between. CDR3 bases: TGCGCCAGCAGACGGGACACCACTGAAGCTTTCTTT. As protein: CASRRDTTEAFF.